A selection of T cell receptor beta chains follows, all from one sample in a study of T cell repertoires in cytomegalovirus infection. TCRdb reprocessed the reads with MiXCR, giving one entry per CDR3 protein. The sample shows 30,000 to 40,000 distinct CDR3 sequences, roughly 54% of them seen only once. Their specific antigens are unknown. Sample: CD8+ T cells from cultured PBMCs, taken from culture after CMV antigen stimulation. These receptors originate from a human donor in good health (CMV status not recorded). Some clones in this sample may be carry-over from other donors' samples. Both conserved end residues are part of each CDR3. The order of the fields is J gene, V gene, clone size, D gene, CDR3 DNA, CDR3 protein. D genes are given only for firm matches. Clone size is stated in some rows and not others, as once, few, many or a class when expanded.

TRBJ2-7 | TRBV25-1 | NA | TRBD1 | TGTGCCAGCAGTGTCCCAGGGGGCCGCTACGAGCAGTACTTC | CASSVPGGRYEQYF
TRBJ2-1 | TRBV19 | few | NA | TGTGCCAGTAGAAGCGCGGGATCATATGAGCAGTTCTTC | CASRSAGSYEQFF
TRBJ1-1 | TRBV2 | NA | NA | TGTGCCAGCAGTGAAATAGAGAACACTGAAGCTTTCTTT | CASSEIENTEAFF
TRBJ2-1 | TRBV27 | NA | NA | TGTGCCAGCAGTTCGGGTTACAATGAGCAGTTCTTC | CASSSGYNEQFF
TRBJ2-7 | TRBV29-1 | many | TRBD1 | TGCAGCGTTGATGGACAGGAGACCTACGAGCAGTACTTC | CSVDGQETYEQYF
TRBJ2-1 | TRBV7-9 | NA | NA | TGTGCCAGCAGCCCACCGGGACCCAATGAGCAGTTCTTC | CASSPPGPNEQFF
TRBJ2-1 | TRBV7-6 | NA | NA | TGTGCCAGCAGCGCCCAGGACAGTCCCTACAATGAGCAGTTCTTC | CASSAQDSPYNEQFF
TRBJ2-1 | TRBV6-5 | NA | NA | TGTGCCAGCAGTTACGCACCTAGTTACAGCTTGGAAATGGACAATGAGCAGTTCTTC | CASSYAPSYSLEMDNEQFF
TRBJ2-1 | TRBV6-1 | few | TRBD2 | TGTGCCAGCAGGATTCTAGCGGGGGGGGACAATGAGCAGTTCTTC | CASRILAGGDNEQFF
TRBJ1-4 | TRBV6-8 | NA | NA | TGTGCCAGCAGTTACGAGGGTTTCGGGGAAAAACTGTTTTTT | CASSYEGFGEKLFF
TRBJ1-5 | TRBV12-3/TRBV12-4 | NA | TRBD1 | TGTGCCAGCAGTTTGGGTGGACAGGGGGGCAATCAGCCCCAGCATTTT | CASSLGGQGGNQPQHF
TRBJ1-5 | TRBV7-9 | NA | NA | TGTGCCAGCAGCTTATACGGGGGATATAGCAATCAGCCCCAGCATTTT | CASSLYGGYSNQPQHF
TRBJ1-1 | TRBV27 | many | NA | TGTGCCAGCAGTTTAGGTTTAAACACTGAAGCTTTCTTT | CASSLGLNTEAFF
TRBJ2-5 | TRBV12-3/TRBV12-4 | NA | NA | TGTGCCAGCAGCCTCTGGACGGACCACGGGGCCCAGTACTTC | CASSLWTDHGAQYF
TRBJ2-7 | TRBV19 | NA | TRBD1 | TGTGCCAGTAGTCCAGGACAGGGGCCCTACGAGCAGTACTTC | CASSPGQGPYEQYF
TRBJ2-1 | TRBV9 | NA | NA | TGTGCCAGCAGCCCCCCCAGGGAACAGGGGAGGGACAATGAGCAGTTCTTC | CASSPPREQGRDNEQFF
TRBJ2-3 | TRBV9 | NA | TRBD2 | TGTGCCAGCAGCGGAGACGGCGGGGGGCCTACAGATACGCAGTATTTT | CASSGDGGGPTDTQYF
TRBJ2-1 | TRBV13 | NA | TRBD2 | TGTGCCAGCAGCTTAGGCGTTGCTAGCGGGAGGAATGAGCAGTTCTTC | CASSLGVASGRNEQFF
TRBJ2-1 | TRBV7-9 | NA | TRBD2 | TGTGCCAGCAGCTTATCGACTAGCGGGAGATTGTACAATGAGCAGTTCTTC | CASSLSTSGRLYNEQFF
TRBJ2-2 | TRBV27 | NA | NA | TGTGCCAGCAGGATCACCGCCGGGGAGCTGTTTTTT | CASRITAGELFF